This T cell receptor beta chain was profiled in a study of regulatory T cells in long-lasting Graves disease (dated by TCRdb to about 2021). With regard to the full study: Patients with newly diagnosed Graves' disease had been on antithyroid drugs for under 3 months. This study used TCR sequencing and RNA sequencing of peripheral blood to compare persistent Graves' disease patients against newly diagnosed Graves' disease patients. The study took place in China and was registered as a clinical trial. A total of around 35 samples were covered by TCR sequencing, comprising approximately 13 persistent and around 20 newly diagnosed Graves' disease patients.

In light of the paper, this sample's time point label describes: newly diagnosed GD, antithyroid drugs for less than 3 months. For both TCR sequencing and RNA sequencing, RNA was extracted from PBMCs in TRIzol. Graves' disease was diagnosed according to American Thyroid Association guidelines. The patients came from an endocrinology department in Xi'an, China. Each patient gave about 8.1 milliliters of peripheral blood, collected in an EDTA anticoagulant tube. Ficoll Paque Plus density gradient separation was used to isolate PBMCs, and no additional T cell sorting was done. An Agilent 2100 Bioanalyzer and agarose gel were used to assess RNA quality, and a NanoDrop 2000 was used to measure RNA concentration. What the research found in general, with its limitations: Sequencing and analysis were restricted to the TCR beta chain. Only peripheral blood was studied, because thyroid tissue, the primary lesion, was inaccessible. The small sample size was acknowledged by the authors as a limitation that may reduce accuracy. TRBV28, TRBJ1-2 and TRBJ2-5 were preferentially used in persistent disease, while TRBV20-1 and TRBJ2-1 were favored in newly diagnosed disease. A larger number of public clonotypes was shared among persistent patients (around 3,000) than among newly diagnosed patients (about 990). Lower TCR Shannon entropy and fewer highly expanded clones were observed in persistent Graves' disease patients than in newly diagnosed patients, which suggested clonal expansion.

For CDR1 and CDR2, the germline V gene lists SQVTM and ANQGSEA. Spanning cysteine to phenylalanine, the CDR3 consists of 14 amino acids. Here the CDR3 DNA is all that survives: 42 bases in frame from base 1. For this chain, trimming is 4 bases at the V end and 0 bases at the J end, and the number of junction bases without a gene match is 5. This clonotype was counted at least ten times. Its antigen target is currently unknown. Base qualities are missing; no much larger clone stands one base away. The library relied on multiplex PCR. Sequencing took place on an Illumina HiSeq 4000. iRepertoire HTBI primers and Arm-PCR amplification of CDR3 regions were used to construct TCR beta libraries. Before sequencing, the PCR products underwent gel purification. In the authors' own workflow: Across samples, about 63 TRBV and roughly 15 TRBJ segments were identified and used for gene usage analysis of CDR3 amino acid clonotypes. Filtered high-quality paired reads were merged into contigs using COPE and FqMerger. BLAST was used to align contigs to IMGT TRBV, TRBD and TRBJ reference genes, and CDR3 was defined according to IMGT. Clonotypes above 0.1% frequency were classified as highly expanded clones. Shannon entropy was used to measure repertoire diversity, and the Gini coefficient was used to measure V-J evenness. Public clonotypes were defined as clonotypes shared by more than one individual. Through fastp at Q25 and MiXCR, TCRdb rebuilt clones from the public reads, retaining in-frame beta chains. Every entry covers one CDR3 protein and lists the most common genes and DNA from its rows. None of the V and J calls come from the authors' own analysis; TCRdb made them. The sample has hundreds of thousands of distinct CDR3 sequences on record, roughly 14% of them singletons. The ten largest clones take up about 9.1% of the sample.

A further study also used this sample, focusing on T cells in Graves' hyperthyroidism and ophthalmopathy. As that second paper reports: Stable Graves' hyperthyroidism was defined as no progression to ophthalmopathy during 18 months of follow-up. Hyperthyroidism patients were aged 18 to 65 years and newly diagnosed, with disease duration of less than 2 months. The study excluded patients with uncontrolled infections, other autoimmune diseases, pregnancy or lactation. Clinical symptoms, serum thyroxine and TRAb, thyroid ultrasound, and orbital computed tomography formed the basis for the diagnoses. The first round of RT-PCR for the TCR CDR3 was performed with the HTBI primer set and the Qiagen OneStep RT-PCR kit. Most expanded thyroid clonotypes (frequency above 0.001) were also found in blood, which suggests that blood repertoires may mirror thyroid immune responses. In cross-validation, a model built on a 13 V-J signature told ophthalmopathy apart from stable hyperthyroidism with just under 90% sensitivity and about 81% specificity, and in testing the same model reached 80%/75%. In validation, the model predicted progression to ophthalmopathy with just under 71% sensitivity and about 72% specificity, a median of about six months before onset. To identify TCR V-J signatures that set the groups apart, the researchers used a discovery cohort of 100 patients, made up of some 41 with Graves' ophthalmopathy and about 55 with stable Graves' hyperthyroidism. An independent validation cohort of about 20 hyperthyroidism patients and over 15 patients who later progressed to ophthalmopathy tested prospective prediction of ophthalmopathy. The approximately 100 discovery patients were randomly split 7:3 into training and test sets. In roughly six Graves' hyperthyroidism patients, the study also compared T-cell repertoires from thyroid tissue with T-cell repertoires from blood. Following sampling, methimazole starting at 30 mg daily was given to hyperthyroidism patients, and high-dose intravenous methylprednisolone was given to ophthalmopathy patients. The libraries were constructed in a second round of multiplex PCR and then size-selected and purified. Libraries were sequenced paired-end with 100 bp reads on an Illumina HiSeq2000. SOAPnuke was used to process the raw data, with reads discarded if the reads contained adapters or uncalled bases, had a mean Phred below 15, or lacked an exact constant-primer or identifier match. COPE v1.2.5 was used to merge the high-quality paired reads, and each unique nucleotide sequence was defined as a clonotype. MiTCR v1.1 was used to align clonotypes to the IMGT TRBV, TRBD and TRBJ reference segments. The analysis was restricted to V-J combinations with a frequency above 0.0001, which together covered 99% to 99.2% of the repertoires. The TCS score was defined as F50 (clonal expansion) divided by E x V (chaos), with BLOSUM62-based TCRdist calculated between CDR3 peptides within each V-J. Welch's t-statistics and random forest reduced roughly 530 V-J features to some 14, which were used in a naive Bayes classifier (R e1071). Sample size was not statistically predetermined, and investigators were not blinded to group allocation. According to the paper, TCR Vbeta CDR3 sequencing was carried out on 135 peripheral blood samples, which came from fewer than 50 ophthalmopathy, roughly 75 hyperthyroidism and approximately 17 progressor patients.

The sequences come from peripheral blood mononuclear cells (PBMCs), collected at new diagnosis, from a patient treated with antithyroid drugs. The TCR comes from a young man with Graves disease. Donor details come from another sample of the same person, matched by shared clones. The chain is encoded by TRBV29-1 joined to TRBJ1-1, with 7 central nucleotides matching TRBD1. CDR3 sequence: CSVGNRGMNTEAFF. The base sequence is TGCAGCGTTGGAAACAGGGGCATGAACACTGAAGCTTTCTTT.